Listed below are T cell receptor beta chains from one sample, sequenced in a study of OX40 agonist ivuxolimab in advanced cancers. Profiling relied on immunoSEQ multiplex PCR, and the TCRdb table lists in-frame clones only, not all of them. The sample lists 100,000 to 150,000 clones; about nine tenths were seen once. Sequencing was performed on CD4+ or CD8+ T cells sorted from blood, taken in a trial of the OX40 agonist ivuxolimab. The receptors were sampled from an adult with an advanced solid tumor such as melanoma, head and neck, liver or kidney cancer. The CDR3 runs from the conserved cysteine through the conserved F or W. D genes are given only for firm matches. Size values are once, few and many counts, or a class for expanded clones, and some rows have none.

.	TRBJ2-5	TRBD1	TRBV30	TGTGCCTGGATTCGTGGACAGGGGATTGGAGAGACCCAGTACTTC	CAWIRGQGIGETQYF
.	TRBJ2-5	.	TRBV5-6	TGTGCCAGCAGCCCTCCAGGGGTAGCAGCTGCACAAGAGACCCAGTACTTC	CASSPPGVAAAQETQYF
.	TRBJ1-5	.	TRBV5-1	TGCGCCAGCAGCTTGCAAGTCAATCAGCCCCAGCATTTT	CASSLQVNQPQHF
.	TRBJ2-7	.	TRBV7-8	TGTGCCAGCAGCTTAGCCGATACCTACGAGCAGTACTTC	CASSLADTYEQYF
.	TRBJ2-1	.	TRBV9	TGTGCCAGCAGCGCCTTCCGCCCCGATGAGCAGTTCTTC	CASSAFRPDEQFF
.	TRBJ1-3	.	TRBV4-3	TGCGCCAGCAGCCATCTCTCCGGGGGCTCTGGAAACACCATATATTTT	CASSHLSGGSGNTIYF
.	TRBJ1-2	.	TRBV7-2	TGTGCCAGCAGACAACAGGGAGTTACCTATGGCTACACCTTC	CASRQQGVTYGYTF
.	TRBJ2-7	TRBD2	TRBV13	TGTGCCAGCAGCCTCGGGACTAGCGGGAACGACGAGCAGTACTTC	CASSLGTSGNDEQYF
.	TRBJ2-1	.	TRBV9	TGTGCCAGCAGCCCAGGCCCTGAGCAGTTCTTC	CASSPGPEQFF
.	TRBJ1-1	.	TRBV6-5	TGTGCCAGCAGTTACTTGCGAGGGACACTGAACACTGAAGCTTTCTTT	CASSYLRGTLNTEAFF
.	TRBJ2-1	.	TRBV19	TGTGCCAGTAGTGTCTCGCAGGGGAATGAGCAGTTCTTC	CASSVSQGNEQFF
few	TRBJ1-2	.	TRBV5-6	TGTGCCAGCAGCTTGAAGCAGGTCGGCTACACCTTC	CASSLKQVGYTF
.	TRBJ2-7	TRBD1	TRBV5-1	TGCGCCAGCAGCTTGGCGGGACAGGCCGACTACGAGCAGTACTTC	CASSLAGQADYEQYF
.	TRBJ2-7	TRBD1	TRBV2	TGTGCCAGCCGGGACAGGGGTCACGAGCAGTACTTC	CASRDRGHEQYF
.	TRBJ2-7	TRBD2	TRBV7-9	TGTGCCAGCAGCTCCGGGACTAGCGGGAGTACGGCCGAGCAGTACTTC	CASSSGTSGSTAEQYF
.	TRBJ2-2	TRBD2	TRBV5-1	TGCGCCAGCAGCACCCCGGGACTAGCGGGAGACGCCGGGGAGCTGTTTTTT	CASSTPGLAGDAGELFF
.	TRBJ1-1	.	TRBV10-3	TGTGCCATCCGCCAGGGAGTCGGGGCGGTAGCTTTCTTT	CAIRQGVGAVAFF
.	TRBJ1-1	.	TRBV7-2	TGTGCCAGCAGCTTAGTAGCAGGGACGAACACTGAAGCTTTCTTT	CASSLVAGTNTEAFF
.	TRBJ2-1	TRBD2	TRBV5-1	TGCGCCAGCAGCTTCGGGGGGGTGACCTCCTACAATGAGCAGTTCTTC	CASSFGGVTSYNEQFF
.	TRBJ2-3	.	TRBV4-1	TGCGCCAGCAGCCAAGACTTGGACCAGCGGAGAGATACGCAGTATTTT	CASSQDLDQRRDTQYF
.	TRBJ1-2	TRBD1	TRBV29-1	TGCAGCGTCTACGGGACAGTTGGCCCTCACACCTTC	CSVYGTVGPHTF
.	TRBJ1-1	.	TRBV18	TGTGCCAGCTCACCTGGTGGAGAAATGAACACTGAAGCTTTCTTT	CASSPGGEMNTEAFF
.	TRBJ1-2	.	TRBV2	TGTGCCAGCAGTGAAAGACAGAACTATGGCTACACCTTC	CASSERQNYGYTF
.	TRBJ1-5	.	TRBV7-4	TGTGCCAGCACCCAAAAGGACCGTTCTCAGCCCCAGCATTTT	CASTQKDRSQPQHF
.	TRBJ2-7	TRBD1	TRBV5-6	TGTGCCAGCAGCTTGGGCTTCAAGGGGACAGCTGCCTACGAGCAGTACTTC	CASSLGFKGTAAYEQYF
.	TRBJ1-1	.	TRBV27	TGTGCCAGCAGTTTAAATTTAAACAGGGAAGCTTTCTTT	CASSLNLNREAFF
.	TRBJ2-5	.	TRBV6-5	TGTGCCAGCAGTTATGGGGCAGGGTATTTATTCCAGTACTTC	CASSYGAGYLFQYF
.	TRBJ2-3	TRBD2	TRBV6-4	TGTGCCAGCAGTCCCGGTGGAGCGGGAGTACCAGATACGCAGTATTTT	CASSPGGAGVPDTQYF
.	TRBJ1-1	.	TRBV15	TGTGCCACCAGCAGAGGTACGGGTTCGAACACTGAAGCTTTCTTT	CATSRGTGSNTEAFF
.	TRBJ2-5	.	TRBV27	TGTGCCAGCAGCCACGGGACAAGACAAGAGACCCAGTACTTC	CASSHGTRQETQYF
few	TRBJ2-7	.	TRBV10-3	TGTGCCATCAGTGGACAAACAGGGTTAGGCGAGCAGTACTTC	CAISGQTGLGEQYF
.	TRBJ2-7	.	TRBV6-4	TGTGCCAGCACCCCAAGGGAGGTCTACGAGCAGTACTTC	CASTPREVYEQYF
.	TRBJ2-3	.	TRBV5-1	TGCGCCAGCAGCTTGAGTCAGGGCACAGATACGCAGTATTTT	CASSLSQGTDTQYF
.	TRBJ2-5	TRBD1	TRBV23-1	TGCGCCAGCAGGGCGAGACCTTGGGACAGGGCACCAGAGACCCAGTACTTC	CASRARPWDRAPETQYF